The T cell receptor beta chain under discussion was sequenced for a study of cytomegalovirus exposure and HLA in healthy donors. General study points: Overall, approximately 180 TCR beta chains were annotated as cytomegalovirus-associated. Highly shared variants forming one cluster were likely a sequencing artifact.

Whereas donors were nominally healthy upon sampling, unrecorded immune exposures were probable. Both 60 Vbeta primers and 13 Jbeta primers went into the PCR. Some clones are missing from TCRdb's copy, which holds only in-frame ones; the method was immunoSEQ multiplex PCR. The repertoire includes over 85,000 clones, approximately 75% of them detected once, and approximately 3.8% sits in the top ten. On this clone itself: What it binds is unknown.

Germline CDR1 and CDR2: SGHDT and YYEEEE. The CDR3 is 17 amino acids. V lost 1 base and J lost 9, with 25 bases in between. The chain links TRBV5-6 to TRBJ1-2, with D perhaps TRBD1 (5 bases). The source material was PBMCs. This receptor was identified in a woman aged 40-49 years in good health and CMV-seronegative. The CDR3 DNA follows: TGTGCCAGCAGCTTGCGGGGGAGCTGGGAGGGGTTCGGGCGCTACACCTTC. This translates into CASSLRGSWEGFGRYTF.